Listed here are 29 T cell receptor beta chains from one sample, sequenced in a study of blood T cell repertoires in COVID-19. Clones were sequenced by immunoSEQ multiplex PCR, and TCRdb holds only the in-frame ones, with some missing. This sample yields around 160,000 clones, of which roughly 89% are seen a single time; 9% to 12% belongs to the top ten. Sequenced input: peripheral blood. The receptors shown here come from a woman in her 70s with COVID-19, enrolled during active disease.

The rearrangement uses TRBV2 and TRBJ2-2; a weak D match, TRBD1 (6 bases). The CDR3 spans 14 residues. The germline V and J ends were trimmed by 7 bases and 1 base, with 10 bases remaining between them. From germline, CDR1 is SNHLY and CDR2 FYNNEI. The DNA for the CDR3 is TGTGCCAGCAAGAGGACAGAGAACACCGGGGAGCTGTTTTTT. The encoded protein is CASKRTENTGELFF.

V usage is TRBV11-2 and J usage is TRBJ1-2, with no clear D. In germline, CDR1 is SGHAT, CDR2 FQNNGV. Trimming stripped 0 bases from V and 0 bases from J, with 8 bases between. This CDR3 region has 15 residues. CDR3 protein: CASSLDRLSNYGYTF. DNA of the CDR3: TGTGCCAGCAGCTTAGATCGGTTATCTAACTATGGCTACACCTTC.

The V gene is TRBV28, the J gene TRBJ1-4, with a weak D call TRBD1 (6 bases). Germline assignment: CDR1 MDHEN and CDR2 SYDVKM. The CDR3 totals 15 residues. The V gene lost 5 bases and the J gene lost 0 bases, with 10 bases spanning the gap. The CDR3 coding sequence is TGTGCCAGCAGTCGAAGACAGGCAACTAATGAAAAACTGTTTTTT. Translating gives CASSRRQATNEKLFF.

This rearrangement joins TRBV6-2 or TRBV6-3 to TRBJ1-2; 7 nucleotides line up with TRBD1. CDR1 MNHEY and CDR2 SVGEGT come from the germline V gene. The CDR3 runs 16 residues. V shed 5 bases and J 7 bases; nucleotides not matched to a gene: 16. CDR3 in DNA: TGTGCCAGCAGTACTCGACCGACAGGGTCTCTCCTTGGCTACACCTTC. The encoded protein is CASSTRPTGSLLGYTF.

CDR3 residues: CASSEQGAGNTIYF. The DNA of the CDR3 is TGCGCCAGCAGTGAACAGGGGGCTGGAAACACCATATATTTT. The rearrangement links TRBV10-2 to TRBJ1-3, with 8 bases lining up with TRBD1. This CDR3 spans 14 amino acids. Germline V CDR1 and CDR2: WSHSY, SAAADI. The V segment lost 3 bases and the J segment 2 bases; nucleotides outside the gene matches: 0.

The chain couples TRBV5-1 to TRBJ2-3, with D maybe TRBD2 (5 bases). CDR1 and CDR2 from the germline V gene are SGHRS and YFSETQ. The CDR3 has 15 amino acids. V dropped 3 bases and J dropped 5 bases, with 16 bases sitting between them. The CDR3 nucleotides are TGCGCCAGCAGCTCAGAACCGGGGTCAGGAGATACGCAGTATTTT. Protein sequence: CASSSEPGSGDTQYF.

The chain has TRBV28 and TRBJ1-4; D call uncertain. The V and J ends lost 5 bases and 0 bases respectively, with 19 bases between them. The germline CDR1 and CDR2 sequences are MDHEN and SYDVKM. The CDR3 runs 18 residues. As DNA, the CDR3 is TGTGCCAGCAGTCCCCCCTATAGTACCTTTGCAACTAATGAAAAACTGTTTTTT. Translated, it gives CASSPPYSTFATNEKLFF. The complete variable domain, with remaining parts taken from reference TRBV28 and TRBJ1-4, reads DVKVTQSSRYLVKRTGEKVFLECVQDMDHENMFWYRQDPGLGLRLIYFSYDVKMKEKGDIPEGYSVSREKKERFSLILESASTNQTSMYLCASSPPYSTFATNEKLFFGSGTQLSVL.

This rearrangement joins TRBV10-3 to TRBJ2-2; 10 nucleotides match TRBD2. CDR3 length: 15 amino acids. Looked up from germline, CDR1 is ENHRY and CDR2 is SYGVKD. V lost 5 bases to trimming and J lost 1 base; unmatched junction nucleotides: 1. CDR3 nucleotide sequence: TGTGCCATCAGTTTAGCGGGGGGGAACACCGGGGAGCTGTTTTTT. It is translated as CAISLAGGNTGELFF.

The V and J genes are TRBV4-2 and TRBJ1-6; D is unclear. The length of the CDR3 is 16 residues. Per the germline V gene, CDR1 is LGHNA and CDR2 is YNFKEQ. V dropped 0 bases and J dropped 8 bases, with 14 bases sitting between them. CDR3 in amino acids: CASSQDLNSQYSPLHF. As DNA, the CDR3 is TGTGCCAGCAGCCAAGATCTTAACAGCCAATATTCACCCCTCCACTTT.

V and J are TRBV19 and TRBJ1-3, with 9 bases matching TRBD1. This CDR3 comprises 16 residues. J gave up 3 bases and V 5 bases, and 8 bases lay outside the gene matches. The V gene's germline CDR1 is LNHDA and CDR2 SQIVND (reference sequence). CDR3: CASSPPGTGIGNTIYF. Here the CDR3 DNA reads TGTGCCAGTAGTCCACCCGGGACAGGGATTGGAAACACCATATATTTT. The full variable domain, rest sourced from reference TRBV19 and TRBJ1-3, is DGGITQSPKYLFRKEGQNVTLSCEQNLNHDAMYWYRQDPGQGLRLIYYSQIVNDFQKGDIAEGYSVSREKKESFPLTVTSAQKNPTAFYLCASSPPGTGIGNTIYFGEGSWLTVV.

This chain connects TRBV5-1 to TRBJ2-1; TRBD2 agrees at 12 bases. CDR3 length: 15 residues. V dropped 4 bases and J dropped 3; count of bases not matched to a gene: 2. Germline-derived CDR1 and CDR2 are SGHRS and YFSETQ. CDR3 bases: TGCGCCAGCAGCCGGACTAGCGGGGACTACAATGAGCAGTTCTTC. Its protein is CASSRTSGDYNEQFF.

V gene TRBV19 combines with J gene TRBJ2-1, with TRBD2 matching 9 bases. The CDR3 contains 14 residues. CDR1 is LNHDA, CDR2 SQIVND, per germline (reference sequence). Germline trimming cut 6 bases from V and 5 bases from J; bases unmatched to any gene: 5. The CDR3 loop reads CASRASGDHNEQFF. The DNA for the CDR3 is TGTGCCAGTAGGGCTAGCGGGGATCACAATGAGCAGTTCTTC.

The chain carries TRBV19 and TRBJ1-2; tentative D call: TRBD1 (5 bases). The V gene's germline CDR1 is LNHDA and CDR2 SQIVND (reference sequence). The CDR3 sequence is 15 residues long. Trimming removed 0 bases at V and 4 bases at J, with 12 bases between. The CDR3, as DNA: TGTGCCAGTAGTATAGATGGGGGGGGTAGCTATGGCTACACCTTC. Amino acid sequence: CASSIDGGGSYGYTF. Drawing the rest from reference TRBV19 and TRBJ1-2, the complete variable domain is DGGITQSPKYLFRKEGQNVTLSCEQNLNHDAMYWYRQDPGQGLRLIYYSQIVNDFQKGDIAEGYSVSREKKESFPLTVTSAQKNPTAFYLCASSIDGGGSYGYTFGSGTRLTVV.

This chain links TRBV30 with TRBJ2-1; a possible D gene is TRBD1 (5 bases). The CDR3 runs to 12 residues. CDR1 GTSNPN and CDR2 SVGIG come from the germline V gene (reference sequence). V shed 5 bases and J shed 7 bases, with 12 bases lying between them. CDR3 in DNA: TGTGCCTGGCGTGGGGCTCCTAATGAGCAGTTCTTC. This translates into CAWRGAPNEQFF.

The rearrangement uses TRBV7-6 and TRBJ2-1; 8 bases match TRBD2. This CDR3 spans 16 amino acids. V gave up 4 bases and J gave up 3 bases; unmatched junction bases: 8. Germline V gene sequence: CDR1 SGHVS, CDR2 FNYEAQ. CDR3 residues: CASSSGIAGSYNEQFF. DNA of the CDR3: TGTGCCAGCAGCTCCGGTATAGCGGGGAGCTACAATGAGCAGTTCTTC.

The chain uses TRBV7-2 and TRBJ1-3, with D tentatively TRBD1 (5 bases). From germline, CDR1 is SGHTA and CDR2 FQGNSA. The V end was cut by 5 bases, the J end by 3 bases, with 17 bases between. This CDR3 region has 16 residues. CDR3 protein: CASSRGARVDGNTIYF. The DNA for the CDR3 is TGTGCCAGCAGCAGGGGCGCCAGGGTGGATGGAAACACCATATATTTT.

The gene calls are TRBV2 and TRBJ1-1; D might be TRBD1 (5 bases). CDR1 is SNHLY and CDR2 is FYNNEI in the germline V gene. This CDR3 has 16 amino acids. V was shortened by 7 bases and J by 7 bases, with 25 bases between the two germline ends. CDR3 sequence: CASIKEGPTGGGEAFF. The DNA for the CDR3 is TGTGCCAGCATCAAGGAGGGACCCACGGGGGGTGGTGAAGCTTTCTTT.

The rearrangement joins TRBV10-1 to TRBJ1-2, with TRBD1 matching over 9 bases. The V gene's germline CDR1 is WNHNN and CDR2 SYGVQD (reference sequence). V lost 6 bases, J lost 6 bases, and 8 bases stayed unmatched. This CDR3 region has 14 residues. The CDR3 region is CASSPGTGLDGYTF. The CDR3 DNA reads TGCGCCAGCAGCCCCGGGACAGGGTTGGATGGCTACACCTTC.

The genes are TRBV2 and TRBJ1-2; D might be TRBD1 (5 bases). Between the trimmed V and J ends, which lost 5 bases and 5 bases, there was a span of 9 bases. The CDR3 has 12 amino acids. The germline V gene has CDR1 SNHLY and CDR2 FYNNEI. CDR3 protein: CASSTGVYGYTF. DNA of the CDR3: TGTGCCAGCAGTACAGGAGTATATGGCTACACCTTC.

This clone has only one observation. This chain uses TRBV7-9 with TRBJ1-2; D is unresolved. Trimming removed 0 bases from V and 0 bases from J, with 11 bases in between. The CDR3 extends over 16 amino acids. The V gene's germline CDR1 is SEHNR and CDR2 FQNEAQ (reference sequence). CDR3 bases: TGTGCCAGCAGCTTAGCCCCCCCTAGAGCTAACTATGGCTACACCTTC. This translates into CASSLAPPRANYGYTF.

The chain combines TRBV6-1 with TRBJ1-3; unclear D gene. This CDR3 has 14 residues. Trimming cost V 1 base and J 0 bases, with 4 bases left between them. The germline V gene encodes CDR1 MNHNS and CDR2 SASEGT. CDR3 loop: CASSEGPSGNTIYF. The CDR3 coding sequence is TGTGCCAGCAGTGAAGGGCCCTCTGGAAACACCATATATTTT.

This chain links TRBV27 with TRBJ1-2, with 7 bases matching TRBD1. Germline CDR1 MNHEY, CDR2 SMNVEV (reference sequence). This CDR3 comprises 14 residues. V trimming: 5 bases; J trimming: 2 bases; junction bases outside the gene matches: 5. The CDR3 spells CASSPLDRNYGYTF. Written as DNA, the CDR3 is TGTGCCAGCAGTCCCCTGGACAGGAACTATGGCTACACCTTC.

The chain joins TRBV2 to TRBJ1-5; 7 bases align to TRBD1. CDR3 length: 14 residues. Germline V lookup: CDR1 SNHLY, CDR2 FYNNEI. V gave up 6 bases and J gave up 0 bases; unmatched junction bases: 2. The CDR3 region is CASRGTVSNQPQHF. The CDR3 nucleotides read TGTGCCAGCAGGGGGACAGTTAGCAATCAGCCCCAGCATTTT.

The chain joins TRBV19 to TRBJ2-2, with a possible D match to TRBD1 (5 bases). In germline, CDR1 is LNHDA, CDR2 SQIVND (reference sequence). The V end lost 6 bases, the J end lost 5 bases, and 13 bases lay between the germline ends. This CDR3 is built from 14 residues. CDR3 nucleotides: TGTGCCAGTAGAAGGTCAGGGCGGACCGGGGAGCTGTTTTTT. Protein sequence: CASRRSGRTGELFF. Full variable domain (rest looked up from reference TRBV19 and TRBJ2-2): DGGITQSPKYLFRKEGQNVTLSCEQNLNHDAMYWYRQDPGQGLRLIYYSQIVNDFQKGDIAEGYSVSREKKESFPLTVTSAQKNPTAFYLCASRRSGRTGELFFGEGSRLTVL.

The gene calls are TRBV9 and TRBJ1-1; possible D gene TRBD1, 6 bases. The CDR3 length is 13 residues. CDR1 is SGDLS and CDR2 is YYNGEE in the germline V gene. The ends were cut back, 1 base at V and 6 bases at J, with 10 bases in the middle. This CDR3 is CASSVTGGAEAFF. In DNA form, the CDR3 reads TGTGCCAGCAGCGTAACGGGGGGCGCTGAAGCTTTCTTT.

The chain employs TRBV7-9 and TRBJ2-7; 10 positions match TRBD1. CDR1 and CDR2 (germline): SEHNR, FQNEAQ (reference sequence). Losses at the gene ends were 4 bases for V and 5 bases for J; bases not matched to a gene: 8. This CDR3 has 15 amino acids. CDR3: CASSYGQGVGNEQYF. CDR3 sequence (DNA): TGTGCCAGCAGCTACGGACAGGGGGTGGGGAACGAGCAGTACTTC.

A few counts support this clone. J is TRBJ1-4 and V is TRBV9, with a possible D match to TRBD1 (5 bases). Trimming left V 4 bases short and J 7 bases short, with 17 bases between. Looked up from germline, CDR1 is SGDLS and CDR2 is YYNGEE. The CDR3 consists of 15 residues. The CDR3, as DNA: TGTGCCAGCAGCCGATTGGGGGGGAGTGTTGAAAAACTGTTTTTT. Amino acids: CASSRLGGSVEKLFF.

The chain employs TRBV19 and TRBJ2-2, with 12 bases that match TRBD2. The ends lost 7 bases at V and 7 bases at J; junction bases unmatched: 10. The CDR3 has 16 amino acids. Germline loops: CDR1 LNHDA, CDR2 SQIVND (reference sequence). CDR3 sequence reads: CASIGRLAGVGGELFF. The CDR3 bases are TGTGCCAGTATAGGTCGACTAGCGGGGGTAGGCGGGGAGCTGTTTTTT.

In its sample, this clone was seen a few times. V usage is TRBV3-1 (or the pseudogene TRBV3-2) and J usage is TRBJ1-1; 8 nucleotides agree with TRBD1. Per the germline V gene, CDR1 is LGHDT and CDR2 is YNNKEL (reference sequence). The CDR3 is 14 amino acids. V shed 4 bases and J 5 bases; nucleotides not matched to a gene: 6. CDR3 loop: CASSLTGGWTEAFF. CDR3 nucleotide sequence: TGTGCCAGCAGCCTAACAGGGGGATGGACTGAAGCTTTCTTT.